This TCR beta chain was observed in a study of type 1 and type 2 diabetes patients. Across the whole study: Samples came from type 1 diabetic, type 2 diabetic or nondiabetic people, recruited in China.

Study-level points and caveats: Highly-expanded CD4+ clones were few in type 2 diabetes, median one, roughly 4% of reads.

This clonotype came up a few times. Its antigen is not identified. The germline V and J ends were trimmed by 3 bases and 0 bases, with 8 bases remaining between them. The CDR3 sequence is 14 residues long. The PCR template was genomic DNA. Amplification of the beta chain CDR3 used 30 forward and 13 reverse multiplex primers. TCRdb re-called the multiplex PCR reads with MiXCR, one entry per CDR3 protein. The sample yields under 300,000 distinct CDR3 sequences, 47% seen once. The TCR comes from a man aged 18 to 30 with type 2 diabetes. The specimen sequenced was peripheral blood mononuclear cells (PBMCs). The rearrangement joins TRBV12-3 or TRBV12-4 to TRBJ1-2; D gene uncertain. CDR3 amino acids: CASSFWRANYGYTF. In nucleotides, the CDR3 is TGTGCCAGCAGTTTCTGGCGAGCTAACTATGGCTACACCTTC.